This T cell receptor beta chain was documented in a study of OX40 agonist ivuxolimab in advanced cancers. Study in general: Previous treatment with anti-PD-1, anti-PD-L1 or anti-CTLA-4 therapy was allowed; less than 45% had received some.

Profiling relied on immunoSEQ multiplex PCR, and the TCRdb table lists in-frame clones only, not all of them. The data show tens of thousands of clones, approximately 84% seen once. Germline V gene lookup returns CDR1 KGHSH and CDR2 LQKENI. The CDR3 covers 14 residues. V lost 0 bases and J lost 2, with 8 bases in between. Drawing of blood for sampling happened at baseline, at cycle 4 day 1, and at cycle 7 day 1. The chain has TRBV18 and TRBJ2-7; D may match TRBD1 or TRBD2 (6 bases each). The TCR comes from an adult with an advanced solid tumor such as melanoma, head and neck, liver or kidney cancer. The input for sequencing was CD4+ or CD8+ T cells sorted from blood, taken in a trial of the OX40 agonist ivuxolimab. Here the CDR3 DNA reads TGTGCCAGCTCACCACCAGGGGGGACCTACGAGCAGTACTTC. It yields the protein CASSPPGGTYEQYF.